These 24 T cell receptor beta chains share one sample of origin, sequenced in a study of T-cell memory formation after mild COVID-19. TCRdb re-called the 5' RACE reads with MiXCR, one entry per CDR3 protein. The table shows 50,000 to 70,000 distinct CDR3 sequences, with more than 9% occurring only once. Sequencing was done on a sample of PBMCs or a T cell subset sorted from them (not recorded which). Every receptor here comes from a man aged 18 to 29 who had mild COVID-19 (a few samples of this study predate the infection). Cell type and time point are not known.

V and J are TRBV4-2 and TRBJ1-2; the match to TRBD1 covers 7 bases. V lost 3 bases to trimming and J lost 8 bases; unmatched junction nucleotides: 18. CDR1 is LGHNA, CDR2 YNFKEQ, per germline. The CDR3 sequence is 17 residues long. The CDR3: CASSQSYGRATGVGYTF. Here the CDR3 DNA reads TGTGCCAGCAGCCAGTCCTACGGCCGGGCCACAGGGGTAGGCTACACCTTC.

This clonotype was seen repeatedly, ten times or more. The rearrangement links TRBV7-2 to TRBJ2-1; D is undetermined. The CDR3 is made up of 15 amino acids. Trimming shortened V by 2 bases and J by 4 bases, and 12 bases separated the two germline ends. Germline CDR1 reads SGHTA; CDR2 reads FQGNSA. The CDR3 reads CASSLQTASYNEQFF. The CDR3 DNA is TGTGCCAGCAGCTTACAAACAGCTAGTTACAATGAGCAGTTCTTC.

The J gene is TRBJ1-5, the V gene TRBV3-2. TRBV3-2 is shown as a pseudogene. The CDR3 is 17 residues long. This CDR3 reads CASSQDFSRFSNQPQHF. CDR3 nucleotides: TGTGCCAGCAGCCAAGATTTTAGCAGGTTTAGCAATCAGCCCCAGCATTTT.

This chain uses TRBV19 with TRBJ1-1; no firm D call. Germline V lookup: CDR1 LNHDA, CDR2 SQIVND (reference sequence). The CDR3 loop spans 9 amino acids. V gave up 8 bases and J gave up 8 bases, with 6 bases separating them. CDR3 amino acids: CASSWEAFF. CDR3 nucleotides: TGTGCCAGTTCGTGGGAAGCTTTCTTT.

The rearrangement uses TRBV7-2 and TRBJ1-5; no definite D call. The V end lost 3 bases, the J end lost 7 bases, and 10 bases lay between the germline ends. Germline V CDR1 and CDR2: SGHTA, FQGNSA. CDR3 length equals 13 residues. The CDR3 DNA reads TGTGCCAGCAGCTTCTGGGTTGACCAGCCCCAGCATTTT. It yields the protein CASSFWVDQPQHF. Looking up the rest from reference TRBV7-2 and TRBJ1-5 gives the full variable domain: GAGVSQSPSNKVTEKGKDVELRCDPISGHTALYWYRQSLGQGLEFLIYFQGNSAPDKSGLPSDRFSAERTGGSVSTLTIQRTQQEDSAVYLCASSFWVDQPQHFGDGTRLSIL.

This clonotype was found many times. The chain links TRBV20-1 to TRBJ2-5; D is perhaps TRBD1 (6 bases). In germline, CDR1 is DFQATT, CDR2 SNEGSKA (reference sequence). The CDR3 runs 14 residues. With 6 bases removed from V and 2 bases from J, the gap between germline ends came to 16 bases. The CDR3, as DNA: TGCAGTGCGAGACAGGCGATGTTACAAGAGACCCAGTACTTC. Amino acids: CSARQAMLQETQYF.

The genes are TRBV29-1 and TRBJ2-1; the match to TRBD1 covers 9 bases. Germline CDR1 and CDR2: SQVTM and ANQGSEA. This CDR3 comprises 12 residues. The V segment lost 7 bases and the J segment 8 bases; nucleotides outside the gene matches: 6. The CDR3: CSARTGEYEQFF. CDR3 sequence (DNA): TGCAGCGCCCGGACAGGGGAGTATGAGCAGTTCTTC.

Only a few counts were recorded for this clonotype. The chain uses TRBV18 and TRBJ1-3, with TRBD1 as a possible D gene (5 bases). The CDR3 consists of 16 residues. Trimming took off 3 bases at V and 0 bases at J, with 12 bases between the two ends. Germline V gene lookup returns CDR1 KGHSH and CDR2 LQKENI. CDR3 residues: CASSPTQAFSGNTIYF. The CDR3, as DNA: TGTGCCAGCTCACCGACACAGGCCTTCTCTGGAAACACCATATATTTT. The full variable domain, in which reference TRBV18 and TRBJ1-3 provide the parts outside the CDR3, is NAGVMQNPRHLVRRRGQEARLRCSPMKGHSHVYWYRQLPEEGLKFMVYLQKENIIDESGMPKERFSAEFPKEGPSILRIQQVVRGDSAAYFCASSPTQAFSGNTIYFGEGSWLTVV.

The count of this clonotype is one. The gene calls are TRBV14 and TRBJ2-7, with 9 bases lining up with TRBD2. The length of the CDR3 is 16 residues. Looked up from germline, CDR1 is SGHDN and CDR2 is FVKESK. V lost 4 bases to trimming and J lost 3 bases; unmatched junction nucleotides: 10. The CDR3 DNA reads TGTGCCAGCAGCCGCGGAGGGACTAGCACGCTCTACGAGCAGTACTTC. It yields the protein CASSRGGTSTLYEQYF.

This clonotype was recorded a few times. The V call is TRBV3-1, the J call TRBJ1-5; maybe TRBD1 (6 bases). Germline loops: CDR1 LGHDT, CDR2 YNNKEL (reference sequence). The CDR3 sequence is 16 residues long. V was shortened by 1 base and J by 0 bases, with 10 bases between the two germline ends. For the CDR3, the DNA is TGTGCCAGCAGCCAAGGTGGGGGACATAGCAATCAGCCCCAGCATTTT. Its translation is CASSQGGGHSNQPQHF.

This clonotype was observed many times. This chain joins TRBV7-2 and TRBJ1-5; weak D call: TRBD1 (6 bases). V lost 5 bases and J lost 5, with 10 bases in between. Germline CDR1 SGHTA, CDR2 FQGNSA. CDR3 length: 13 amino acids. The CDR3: CASSPWTDQPQHF. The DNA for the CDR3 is TGTGCCAGCAGCCCGTGGACAGATCAGCCCCAGCATTTT. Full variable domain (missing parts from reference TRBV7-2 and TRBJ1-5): GAGVSQSPSNKVTEKGKDVELRCDPISGHTALYWYRQSLGQGLEFLIYFQGNSAPDKSGLPSDRFSAERTGGSVSTLTIQRTQQEDSAVYLCASSPWTDQPQHFGDGTRLSIL.

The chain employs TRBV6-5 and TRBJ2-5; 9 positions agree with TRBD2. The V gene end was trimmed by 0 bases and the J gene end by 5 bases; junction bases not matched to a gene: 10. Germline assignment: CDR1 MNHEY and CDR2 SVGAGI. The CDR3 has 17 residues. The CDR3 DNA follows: TGTGCCAGCAGTTACTCTGGGCGGGGGGGCCCCCAGGAGACCCAGTACTTC. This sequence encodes CASSYSGRGGPQETQYF.

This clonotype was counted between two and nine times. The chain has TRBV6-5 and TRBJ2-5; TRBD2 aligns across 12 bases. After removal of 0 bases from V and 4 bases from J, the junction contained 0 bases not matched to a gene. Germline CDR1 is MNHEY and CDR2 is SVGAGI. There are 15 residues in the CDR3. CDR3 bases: TGTGCCAGCAGTTACTCGACTAGCGGGGGAGAGACCCAGTACTTC. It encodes CASSYSTSGGETQYF.

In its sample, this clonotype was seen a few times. CDR3 sequence (DNA): TGTGCCAGCAGCCCTGGAAGGAGTGAGCAGTTCTTC. This translates into CASSPGRSEQFF. The chain uses TRBV9 and TRBJ2-1; no clear D gene. The V gene lost 4 bases and the J gene lost 9 bases, with 11 bases spanning the gap. Per germline, CDR1 SGDLS and CDR2 YYNGEE. CDR3 length: 12 residues.

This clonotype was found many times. CDR3 in amino acids: CATSEPFTDTQYF. In nucleotides, the CDR3 is TGTGCCACCTCAGAGCCCTTCACAGATACGCAGTATTTT. The chain joins TRBV2 to TRBJ2-3; D gene ambiguous. There are 13 residues in the CDR3. V lost 10 bases and J 2 bases, leaving 13 bases between the germline ends. CDR1 and CDR2 from the germline V gene are SNHLY and FYNNEI.

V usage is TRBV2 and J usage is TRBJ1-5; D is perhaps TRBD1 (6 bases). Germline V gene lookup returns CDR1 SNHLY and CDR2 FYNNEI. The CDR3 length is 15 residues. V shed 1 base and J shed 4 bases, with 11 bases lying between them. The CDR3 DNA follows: TGTGCCAGCAGTGAAGAGAGTACAGGGAATCAGCCCCAGCATTTT. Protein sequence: CASSEESTGNQPQHF.

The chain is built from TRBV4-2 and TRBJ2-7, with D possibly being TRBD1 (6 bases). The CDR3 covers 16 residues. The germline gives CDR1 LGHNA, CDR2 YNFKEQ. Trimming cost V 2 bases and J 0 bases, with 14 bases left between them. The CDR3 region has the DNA TGTGCCAGCAGCCAATACCGGACAGTTCTCTCCTACGAGCAGTACTTC. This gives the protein CASSQYRTVLSYEQYF.

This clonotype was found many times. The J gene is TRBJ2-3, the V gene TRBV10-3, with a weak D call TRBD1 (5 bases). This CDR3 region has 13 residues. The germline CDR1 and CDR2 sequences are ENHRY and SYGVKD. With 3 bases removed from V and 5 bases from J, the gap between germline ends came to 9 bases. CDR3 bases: TGTGCCATCAGTGATTTTAGGGGAGATACGCAGTATTTT. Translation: CAISDFRGDTQYF.

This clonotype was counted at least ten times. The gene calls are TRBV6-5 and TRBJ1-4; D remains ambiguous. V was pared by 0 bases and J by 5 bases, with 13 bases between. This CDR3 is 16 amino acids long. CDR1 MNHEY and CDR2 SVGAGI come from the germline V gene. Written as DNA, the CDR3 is TGTGCCAGCAGTTACTCGAGCCAGCCGGAGAATGAAAAACTGTTTTTT. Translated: CASSYSSQPENEKLFF.

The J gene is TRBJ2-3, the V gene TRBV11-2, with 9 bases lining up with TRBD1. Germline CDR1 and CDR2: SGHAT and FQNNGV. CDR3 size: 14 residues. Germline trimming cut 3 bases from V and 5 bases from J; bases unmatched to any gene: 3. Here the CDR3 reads CASSFTTGGDTQYF. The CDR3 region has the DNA TGTGCCAGCAGCTTCACGACAGGGGGAGATACGCAGTATTTT.

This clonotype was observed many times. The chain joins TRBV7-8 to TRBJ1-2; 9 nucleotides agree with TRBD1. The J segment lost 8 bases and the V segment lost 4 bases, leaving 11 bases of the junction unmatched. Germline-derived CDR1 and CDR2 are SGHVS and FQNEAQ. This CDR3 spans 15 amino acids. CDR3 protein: CASSSGDRASYGYTF. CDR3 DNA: TGTGCCAGCAGCTCAGGGGACAGGGCTAGTTACGGCTACACCTTC.

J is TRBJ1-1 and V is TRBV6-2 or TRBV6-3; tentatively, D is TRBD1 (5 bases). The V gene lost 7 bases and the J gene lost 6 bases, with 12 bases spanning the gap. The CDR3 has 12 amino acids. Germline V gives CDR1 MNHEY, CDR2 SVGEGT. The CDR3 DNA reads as TGTGCCAGCACCAAAAGGGACGCTGAAGCTTTCTTT. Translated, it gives CASTKRDAEAFF.

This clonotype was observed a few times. CDR3 DNA: TGTGCCAGCAGCTCCGCCGGACCGCCAAGGGAAGCTTTCTTT. It encodes CASSSAGPPREAFF. The chain links TRBV7-9 to TRBJ1-1; D unclear. The CDR3 length is 14 residues. Trimming cost V 4 bases and J 8 bases, with 17 bases left between them. The V gene's germline CDR1 is SEHNR and CDR2 FQNEAQ (reference sequence).

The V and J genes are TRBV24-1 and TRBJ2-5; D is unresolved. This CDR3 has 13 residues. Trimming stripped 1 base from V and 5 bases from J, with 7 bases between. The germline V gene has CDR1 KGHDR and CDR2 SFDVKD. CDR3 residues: CATSDFRGETQYF. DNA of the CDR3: TGTGCCACCAGTGATTTCCGTGGGGAGACCCAGTACTTC.